Included here is one TCR beta chain sequence, with context. Its antigen is as yet unknown. With 60 Vbeta and 13 Jbeta primers, the PCR was carried out. Some clones are missing from TCRdb's copy, which holds only in-frame ones; the method was immunoSEQ multiplex PCR. This repertoire shows about 190,000 clones, over 60% found once; its top ten account for about 4.4%. This record belongs to a study of cytomegalovirus exposure and HLA in healthy donors. The study, taken as a whole, reports: TCR beta sequences reportedly predicted most subjects' HLA-A and HLA-B alleles accurately.

The CDR3 contains 15 residues. V was clipped by 4 bases and J by 5 bases; unmatched bases: 5. Per the germline V gene, CDR1 is SGHTA and CDR2 is FQGTGA. V usage is TRBV7-3 and J usage is TRBJ2-5; 12 nucleotides match TRBD1. Sequencing used PBMCs. The TCR originated in a man younger than 40 in good health and CMV-seropositive. The CDR3 spells CASSSGQGAWETQYF. CDR3 coding DNA: TGTGCCAGCAGCTCGGGACAGGGGGCATGGGAGACCCAGTACTTC.